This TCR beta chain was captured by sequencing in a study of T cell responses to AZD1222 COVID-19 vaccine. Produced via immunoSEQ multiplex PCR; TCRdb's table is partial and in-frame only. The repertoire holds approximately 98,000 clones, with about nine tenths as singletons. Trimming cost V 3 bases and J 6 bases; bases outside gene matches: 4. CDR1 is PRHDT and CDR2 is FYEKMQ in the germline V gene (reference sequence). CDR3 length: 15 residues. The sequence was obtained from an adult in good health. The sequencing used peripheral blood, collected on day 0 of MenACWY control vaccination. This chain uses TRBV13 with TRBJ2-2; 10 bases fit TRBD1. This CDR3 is CASSFGTGAPGELFF. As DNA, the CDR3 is TGTGCCAGCAGCTTCGGGACAGGGGCCCCCGGGGAGCTGTTTTTT.